Below are 11 T cell receptor beta chains sequenced from a single sample in a study of blood T cells in healthy people across ages. A second PCR of 7 to 11 cycles used a sample-barcoded 5' primer and a J-beta primer mix. TCRdb called the 5' RACE reads again in MiXCR, with one record for every CDR3 protein. The table records 1.5 million to 2 million distinct CDR3 sequences, about 50% of them present only once. Sequenced input: blood. These receptors all stem from a woman aged 40 to 50 in good health.

The J gene is TRBJ2-7, the V gene TRBV29-1; D is ambiguous. Trimming removed 1 base at V and 0 bases at J, with 7 bases between. Looked up from germline, CDR1 is SQVTM and CDR2 is ANQGSEA. The CDR3 runs 13 residues. The DNA of the CDR3 is TGCAGCGTTGAAGGGGGTTTCTCCTACGAGCAGTACTTC. It translates to CSVEGGFSYEQYF.

In its sample, this clonotype was seen a few times. The rearrangement links TRBV4-3 to TRBJ2-1, with D possibly TRBD1 on 5 matching bases. The V end lost 4 bases, the J end lost 2 bases, and 15 bases lay between the germline ends. This CDR3 is 16 amino acids long. Germline V gene lookup returns CDR1 LGHNA and CDR2 YSLEER. The CDR3, as DNA: TGCGCCAGCAGCCGTGGACGGACATTTCCCTACAATGAGCAGTTCTTC. As protein: CASSRGRTFPYNEQFF.

The V and J genes are TRBV5-1 and TRBJ2-1; D remains unclear. The germline CDR1 and CDR2 sequences are SGHRS and YFSETQ. The germline V and J ends were trimmed by 6 bases and 5 bases, with 15 bases remaining between them. This CDR3 comprises 14 residues. The CDR3 DNA follows: TGCGCCAGCAAGCCTACTGATGCCGACAATGAGCAGTTCTTC. Translation: CASKPTDADNEQFF.

A few counts support this clonotype. V gene TRBV12-3 or TRBV12-4 combines with J gene TRBJ2-3, with TRBD2 as a possible D gene (5 bases). V was cut by 3 bases and J by 0 bases, with 28 bases left in between. The CDR3 length is 21 residues. In nucleotides, the CDR3 is TGTGCCAGCAGTTTGGTTAAAGCGTTCTCGAGGGAGACTAAGAGCACAGATACGCAGTATTTT. Its translation is CASSLVKAFSRETKSTDTQYF.

The chain has TRBV5-6 and TRBJ2-3, with D perhaps TRBD1 or TRBD2 (6 bases each). This CDR3 spans 14 amino acids. Trimming left V 7 bases short and J 5 bases short, with 17 bases between. CDR1 SGHDT and CDR2 YYEEEE come from the germline V gene. The CDR3 sequence is CASQGGRDIDTQYF. The CDR3 DNA follows: TGTGCCAGCCAAGGGGGGCGTGATATAGATACGCAGTATTTT.

The CDR3 loop reads CATSDLREGYTF. DNA of the CDR3: TGTGCCACCAGTGATTTACGCGAGGGCTACACCTTC. The chain couples TRBV24-1 to TRBJ1-2; D not certain. V was pared by 1 base and J by 8 bases, with 7 bases between. This CDR3 comprises 12 residues. The germline V gene has CDR1 KGHDR and CDR2 SFDVKD.

The J gene is TRBJ1-2, the V gene TRBV4-3; 7 bases line up with TRBD1. CDR1 and CDR2 from the germline V gene are LGHNA and YSLEER. The CDR3 is 15 residues long. Unmatched junction bases numbered 6, after V lost 5 bases and J lost 0 bases. CDR3 sequence: CASSTGTASNYGYTF. The CDR3 nucleotides are TGCGCCAGCAGCACCGGGACAGCCTCTAACTATGGCTACACCTTC.

This chain uses TRBV7-9 with TRBJ2-1, with TRBD2 matching 11 bases. CDR1 and CDR2 (germline): SEHNR, FQNEAQ (reference sequence). The length of the CDR3 is 16 residues. V lost 10 bases to trimming and J lost 6 bases; unmatched junction nucleotides: 14. CDR3 bases: TGTGCCACCGCGGGCATAGCGGGGGGGCTTCCCAATGAGCAGTTCTTC. Its protein product is CATAGIAGGLPNEQFF.

This clonotype was seen only a few times. The chain uses TRBV9 and TRBJ2-3; unclear D gene. The germline V gene has CDR1 SGDLS and CDR2 YYNGEE. V dropped 0 bases and J dropped 4 bases, with 6 bases sitting between them. There are 13 residues in the CDR3. For the CDR3, the DNA is TGTGCCAGCAGCGTAGACCTGGCAGATACGCAGTATTTT. Its protein is CASSVDLADTQYF.

V gene TRBV6-5 combines with J gene TRBJ2-7, with 7 nucleotides matching TRBD2. The CDR3 has 14 amino acids. The junction had 3 bases not matched to a gene; V was cut back by 2 bases and J by 2 bases. Germline V lookup: CDR1 MNHEY, CDR2 SVGAGI. CDR3 DNA: TGTGCCAGCAGTTACGTAGCGGGCCCCTACGAGCAGTACTTC. It codes for CASSYVAGPYEQYF.

The V gene is TRBV2, the J gene TRBJ2-3; 7 nucleotides match TRBD2. Germline values: CDR1 SNHLY, CDR2 FYNNEI. V lost 8 bases, J lost 1 base, and 3 bases stayed unmatched. There are 13 residues in the CDR3. The CDR3 is CASFGGGTDTQYF. CDR3 coding DNA: TGTGCCAGCTTTGGGGGGGGCACAGATACGCAGTATTTT.